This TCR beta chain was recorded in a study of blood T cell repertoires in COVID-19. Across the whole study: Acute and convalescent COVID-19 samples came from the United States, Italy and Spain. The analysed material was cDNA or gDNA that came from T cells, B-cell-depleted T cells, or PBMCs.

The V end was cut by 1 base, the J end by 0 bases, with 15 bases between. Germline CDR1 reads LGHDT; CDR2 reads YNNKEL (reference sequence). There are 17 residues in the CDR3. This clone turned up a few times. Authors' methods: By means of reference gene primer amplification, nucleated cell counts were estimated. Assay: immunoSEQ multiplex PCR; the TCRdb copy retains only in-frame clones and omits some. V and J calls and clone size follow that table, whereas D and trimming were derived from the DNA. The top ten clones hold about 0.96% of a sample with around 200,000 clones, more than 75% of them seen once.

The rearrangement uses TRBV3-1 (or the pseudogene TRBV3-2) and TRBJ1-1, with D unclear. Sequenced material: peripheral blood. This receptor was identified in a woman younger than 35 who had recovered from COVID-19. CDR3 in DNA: TGTGCCAGCAGCCAAGCAAATCTGGGAGAACTGAACACTGAAGCTTTCTTT. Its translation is CASSQANLGELNTEAFF.